This T cell receptor (beta chain) was documented in a study of blood T cells in healthy people across ages. A J-beta primer mix and a sample-barcoded 5' primer were used in a second PCR of roughly 6 to 12 cycles. All cDNA molecules were each tagged by a template-switch adaptor with 12 random nucleotides. Each of the samples gave a minimum of 2.5 million paired-end reads that contained CDR3. A single record per CDR3 protein comes from TCRdb applying MiXCR to the 5' RACE reads. The profile shows 650,000 to 1,000,000 distinct CDR3 sequences, 35% to 40% of them singletons. Regarding the study as a whole: Roughly linear declines in TCR beta diversity per million T cells occurred with age.

Germline assignment: CDR1 MNHEY and CDR2 SMNVEV (reference sequence). CDR3 length equals 17 residues. The V gene end was trimmed by 4 bases and the J gene end by 1 base; junction bases not matched to a gene: 9. This clonotype was seen more than once but under ten times. Its antigen is undetermined. The TCR sequence derives from a man between 18 and 35 years old in good health. The sequenced material came from blood. The gene calls are TRBV27 and TRBJ1-5, with 8 bases aligning to TRBD1. The CDR3 nucleotides read TGTGCCAGCAGTTATACGGCCCAGGGGGCAAGCAATCAGCCCCAGCATTTT. Translation: CASSYTAQGASNQPQHF.